A single T cell receptor beta chain is shown here with its context. This record comes from a study of T cell changes during pregnancy in multiple sclerosis. This CDR3 has 14 residues. The V segment lost 1 base and the J segment 4 bases; nucleotides outside the gene matches: 4. Germline loops: CDR1 SGHNT, CDR2 YYREEE (reference sequence). Data came from immunoSEQ multiplex PCR; TCRdb stores just in-frame clones and leaves some out. The sample shows 50,000 to 60,000 clones, 90% of them seen only once. The chain carries TRBV5-4 and TRBJ1-1, with 7 positions matching TRBD1. The sequencing used CD4+ T cells from peripheral blood mononuclear cells, collected in the first trimester of pregnancy. The TCR originated in a female donor with multiple sclerosis, enrolled in a pregnancy study. The DNA for the CDR3 is TGTGCCAGCAGCTTGACAGGGGTTTCCACTGAAGCTTTCTTT. Protein sequence: CASSLTGVSTEAFF.